The 27 T cell receptor beta chains below come from one sample, sequenced in a study of CD8 T cells in Susac syndrome. A quantity of about 0.45 to 1 ug RNA underwent reverse transcription using random hexamers. MiXCR was run by TCRdb on the immunoSEQ multiplex PCR reads, yielding one entry per CDR3 protein. The table shows approximately 150,000 distinct CDR3 sequences, with 94% occurring only once. Sample: CD4+ T cells from PBMCs. The receptors originated from a human donor in good health.

This clonotype was observed once. The rearrangement joins TRBV9 to TRBJ2-2; TRBD2 might be the D (5 bases). The germline V gene encodes CDR1 SGDLS and CDR2 YYNGEE. Trimming pared 4 bases from V and 6 bases from J, leaving 16 bases between. The CDR3 is 15 amino acids. The CDR3 coding sequence is TGTGCCAGCAGCTCGATGGGGAGAAGTTCCGGGGAGCTGTTTTTT. Amino acids: CASSSMGRSSGELFF. The full variable domain, its missing parts supplied by reference TRBV9 and TRBJ2-2, is DSGVTQTPKHLITATGQRVTLRCSPRSGDLSVYWYQQSLDQGLQFLIQYYNGEERAKGNILERFSAQQFPDLHSELNLSSLELGDSALYFCASSSMGRSSGELFFGEGSRLTVL.

The chain is built from TRBV2 and TRBJ2-7; TRBD1 matches at 7 bases. This CDR3 is 14 amino acids long. Germline V gene lookup returns CDR1 SNHLY and CDR2 FYNNEI. The trim removed 6 bases at V and 3 bases at J, leaving 8 bases unmatched. CDR3 protein: CASSRQGYDYEQYF. CDR3 DNA sequence: TGTGCCAGCAGCCGACAGGGCTATGACTACGAGCAGTACTTC.

This clonotype was seen once. V gene TRBV28 combines with J gene TRBJ2-1; TRBD2 might be the D (5 bases). The CDR3 is 14 residues long. V was cut by 7 bases and J by 6 bases, with 16 bases left in between. Per germline, CDR1 MDHEN and CDR2 SYDVKM. The CDR3 DNA reads as TGTGCCAGCATCACTTCTCCACGGGGCAATGAGCAGTTCTTC. Translated, it gives CASITSPRGNEQFF. The whole variable domain, remainder taken from reference TRBV28 and TRBJ2-1, is DVKVTQSSRYLVKRTGEKVFLECVQDMDHENMFWYRQDPGLGLRLIYFSYDVKMKEKGDIPEGYSVSREKKERFSLILESASTNQTSMYLCASITSPRGNEQFFGPGTRLTVL.

V gene TRBV3-1 combines with J gene TRBJ2-2; D might be TRBD1 or TRBD2, each matching 5 bases. V was cut by 4 bases and J by 4 bases, with 10 bases left in between. This CDR3 comprises 14 residues. Germline V gene lookup returns CDR1 LGHDT and CDR2 YNNKEL (reference sequence). Written as DNA, the CDR3 is TGTGCCAGCAGCCCGGGACCTCCCACCGGGGAGCTGTTTTTT. This sequence encodes CASSPGPPTGELFF.

V usage is TRBV19 and J usage is TRBJ2-6, with D hard to call. Germline-derived CDR1 and CDR2 are LNHDA and SQIVND (reference sequence). The CDR3 length is 13 residues. Trimming pared 10 bases from V and 0 bases from J, leaving 7 bases between. For the CDR3, the DNA is TGTGCCACTCATATCTCTGGGGCCAACGTCCTGACTTTC. Translating gives CATHISGANVLTF.

The chain links TRBV9 to TRBJ2-2; D not resolved. Trimming took off 5 bases at V and 3 bases at J, with 14 bases between the two ends. The CDR3 consists of 15 residues. Germline V CDR1 and CDR2: SGDLS, YYNGEE. DNA for the CDR3: TGTGCCAGCAGTGGAAATGTAGAGGACACCGGGGAGCTGTTTTTT. This gives the protein CASSGNVEDTGELFF.

The chain employs TRBV19 and TRBJ1-5; a possible D gene is TRBD1 (6 bases). Trimming left V 5 bases short and J 4 bases short, with 12 bases between. The length of the CDR3 is 14 residues. CDR1 and CDR2 (germline): LNHDA, SQIVND (reference sequence). The DNA of the CDR3 is TGTGCCAGTAGTCCGCAGGGGCTGAATCAGCCCCAGCATTTT. Translating gives CASSPQGLNQPQHF.

This clonotype was seen a handful of times. The V gene is TRBV5-1, the J gene TRBJ2-7; no clear D. V lost 0 bases and J lost 4, with 11 bases in between. The germline V gene encodes CDR1 SGHRS and CDR2 YFSETQ. The CDR3 runs 14 residues. DNA of the CDR3: TGCGCCAGCAGCTTGGAGGGCCAGCTTTACGAGCAGTACTTC. Amino acid sequence: CASSLEGQLYEQYF.

This chain links TRBV29-1 with TRBJ2-5, with D tentatively TRBD1 (5 bases). Germline CDR1 is SQVTM and CDR2 is ANQGSEA. The CDR3 sequence is 12 residues long. V shed 4 bases and J shed 4 bases, with 10 bases lying between them. CDR3 sequence reads: CSVAHTGETQYF. DNA for the CDR3: TGCAGCGTTGCCCACACAGGAGAGACCCAGTACTTC.

J is TRBJ2-1 and V is TRBV19; 12 bases are shared with TRBD2. The CDR3 is made up of 16 amino acids. After removal of 5 bases from V and 3 bases from J, the junction contained 5 bases not matched to a gene. The germline gives CDR1 LNHDA, CDR2 SQIVND (reference sequence). The CDR3 DNA reads as TGTGCCAGTAGTCCCCCGGGACTAGCGGGCTACAATGAGCAGTTCTTC. This codes for CASSPPGLAGYNEQFF.

The chain employs TRBV5-1 and TRBJ2-2; 12 nucleotides line up with TRBD1. J gave up 6 bases and V 3 bases, and 6 bases lay outside the gene matches. The CDR3 extends over 16 amino acids. CDR1 is SGHRS, CDR2 YFSETQ, per germline. CDR3 sequence: CASSSPGQGAAGELFF. Here the CDR3 DNA reads TGCGCCAGCAGCTCGCCGGGACAGGGGGCGGCCGGGGAGCTGTTTTTT.

This rearrangement joins TRBV6-5 to TRBJ1-4; TRBD1 is a possible D gene (6 bases). V shed 8 bases and J shed 8 bases, with 21 bases lying between them. The CDR3 contains 15 residues. Germline V lookup: CDR1 MNHEY, CDR2 SVGAGI. The CDR3 DNA sequence: TGTGCCAGCGCGACCCAGACAGGTCTGGGAGAAAAACTGTTTTTT. Its protein is CASATQTGLGEKLFF.

The chain uses TRBV6-1 and TRBJ1-1, with D possibly being TRBD1 (5 bases). V gave up 8 bases and J gave up 0 bases, with 19 bases separating them. This CDR3 is 16 amino acids long. The V gene's germline CDR1 is MNHNS and CDR2 SASEGT. CDR3 residues: CASRANWGEMNTEAFF. In DNA form, the CDR3 reads TGTGCCAGCCGTGCGAACTGGGGGGAGATGAACACTGAAGCTTTCTTT.

The V call is TRBV5-1, the J call TRBJ1-2; 12 bases align to TRBD1. The CDR3 loop spans 15 amino acids. The germline CDR1 and CDR2 sequences are SGHRS and YFSETQ. Losses at the gene ends were 4 bases for V and 8 bases for J; bases not matched to a gene: 9. CDR3 coding DNA: TGCGCCAGCAGCCTAACGTGGGACAGGGGGCGCGGCTACACCTTC. It codes for CASSLTWDRGRGYTF.

V is TRBV11-2 and J is TRBJ1-1; D gene unclear. Germline-derived CDR1 and CDR2 are SGHAT and FQNNGV. The CDR3 totals 12 residues. The V end was cut by 4 bases, the J end by 8 bases, with 11 bases between. For the CDR3, the DNA is TGTGCCAGCAGCTGGGGAGATACCGAAGCTTTCTTT. It specifies CASSWGDTEAFF. The whole variable domain, remainder taken from reference TRBV11-2 and TRBJ1-1, is EAGVAQSPRYKIIEKRQSVAFWCNPISGHATLYWYQQILGQGPKLLIQFQNNGVVDDSQLPKDRFSAERLKGVDSTLKIQPAKLEDSAVYLCASSWGDTEAFFGQGTRLTVV.

The chain is built from TRBV5-1 and TRBJ2-1; TRBD1 or TRBD2 may be the D gene (5 bases each). Germline loops: CDR1 SGHRS, CDR2 YFSETQ. The germline V and J ends were trimmed by 6 bases and 4 bases, with 14 bases remaining between them. The CDR3 is made up of 14 amino acids. DNA of the CDR3: TGCGCCAGCAATCCCCGGGGACCATACAATGAGCAGTTCTTC. It codes for CASNPRGPYNEQFF.

This rearrangement joins TRBV27 to TRBJ1-5; D is possibly TRBD1 (6 bases). Looked up from germline, CDR1 is MNHEY and CDR2 is SMNVEV (reference sequence). V was trimmed by 6 bases and J by 4 bases, leaving 19 bases between them. The CDR3 spans 16 residues. CDR3 sequence reads: CASREVGWGPNQPQHF. In DNA form, the CDR3 reads TGTGCCAGCAGAGAGGTAGGCTGGGGGCCAAATCAGCCCCAGCATTTT.

In its sample, this clonotype was seen a few times. This chain uses TRBV28 with TRBJ2-3; no clear D gene. The CDR3 spans 11 residues. Germline V CDR1 and CDR2: MDHEN, SYDVKM. Trimming pared 5 bases from V and 5 bases from J, leaving 5 bases between. CDR3 nucleotides: TGTGCCAGCAGTCCTTTAGATACGCAGTATTTT. Translating it yields CASSPLDTQYF.

The rearrangement joins TRBV18 to TRBJ2-2; D is possibly TRBD2 (6 bases). Germline V CDR1 and CDR2: KGHSH, LQKENI. This CDR3 comprises 17 residues. The V end was cut by 3 bases, the J end by 0 bases, with 14 bases between. Here the CDR3 reads CASSPRPGLPNTGELFF. The CDR3 coding sequence is TGTGCCAGCTCACCTCGGCCGGGACTCCCGAACACCGGGGAGCTGTTTTTT.

J is TRBJ2-7 and V is TRBV30; 13 bases align to TRBD2. There are 16 residues in the CDR3. Germline V gene data show CDR1 as GTSNPN and CDR2 as SVGIG (reference sequence). J gave up 7 bases and V 4 bases, and 13 bases lay outside the gene matches. The DNA of the CDR3 is TGTGCCTGGACCCGAGGACTAGCGGGAGCGGGTGGGGAGCAGTACTTC. The encoded protein is CAWTRGLAGAGGEQYF.

The V call is TRBV3-1, the J call TRBJ1-5, with no clear D. V was trimmed by 1 base and J by 5 bases, leaving 6 bases between them. Germline V gene data show CDR1 as LGHDT and CDR2 as YNNKEL (reference sequence). This CDR3 spans 13 amino acids. The CDR3 is CASSQGTYQPQHF. The DNA of the CDR3 is TGTGCCAGCAGCCAAGGGACCTATCAGCCCCAGCATTTT.

The chain employs TRBV6-1 and TRBJ1-5; the D is unclear. This CDR3 is built from 12 residues. Germline loops: CDR1 MNHNS, CDR2 SASEGT. The V gene lost 2 bases and the J gene lost 11 bases, with 10 bases spanning the gap. CDR3 residues: CASSETGASQHF. The CDR3 DNA reads as TGTGCCAGCAGTGAAACGGGAGCTTCCCAGCATTTT.

This clonotype was seen only once. The chain employs TRBV20-1 and TRBJ2-2; unclear D gene. CDR3 length: 13 amino acids. Germline V gene lookup returns CDR1 DFQATT and CDR2 SNEGSKA (reference sequence). V dropped 0 bases and J dropped 3 bases, with 5 bases sitting between them. CDR3 amino acids: CSARDQDTGELFF. In nucleotides, the CDR3 is TGCAGTGCTAGAGATCAGGACACCGGGGAGCTGTTTTTT.

The V and J genes are TRBV20-1 and TRBJ2-1, with a possible D match to TRBD2 (5 bases). CDR1 is DFQATT and CDR2 is SNEGSKA in the germline V gene (reference sequence). This CDR3 has 15 amino acids. Trimming removed 5 bases from V and 4 bases from J, with 18 bases in between. Here the CDR3 reads CSAPGEAEFYNEQFF. In nucleotides, the CDR3 is TGCAGTGCTCCTGGTGAAGCGGAATTTTACAATGAGCAGTTCTTC.

This chain connects TRBV25-1 to TRBJ2-7; no clear D. This CDR3 is 11 amino acids long. The V gene's germline CDR1 is MGHDK and CDR2 SYGVNS. Deletions cut 1 base from V and 5 bases from J, with 3 bases between. The CDR3 bases are TGTGCCAGCAGTGAATCAAACGAGCAGTACTTC. It specifies CASSESNEQYF.

This sequence joins TRBV10-3 and TRBJ2-6, with TRBD2 as a possible D gene (5 bases). This CDR3 comprises 19 residues. V was cut by 3 bases and J by 0 bases, with 18 bases left in between. Germline CDR1 and CDR2: ENHRY and SYGVKD. The DNA for the CDR3 is TGTGCCATCAGTGAAAGGCAGGTCGGGGTAAACTCTGGGGCCAACGTCCTGACTTTC. Translated, it gives CAISERQVGVNSGANVLTF.

The chain employs TRBV20-1 and TRBJ2-7; TRBD2 matches 7 bases. There are 14 residues in the CDR3. With 6 bases clipped from V and 2 bases from J, the junction kept 10 bases outside the gene matches. CDR1 DFQATT and CDR2 SNEGSKA come from the germline V gene (reference sequence). The CDR3 DNA sequence: TGCAGTGCACGCATTGGGACTAACGCCTACGAGCAGTACTTC. Translating it yields CSARIGTNAYEQYF.